The text below deals with one T cell receptor (beta chain). Its cognate antigen is unknown. These data belong to a study of pediatric ulcerative colitis. General observations from the study: All ulcerative colitis patients, but no controls, carried a couple of rectal clonotypes. Compared with controls, ulcerative colitis showed greater blood-rectum clone sharing. Acute severe colitis showed lower rectal diversity from clonal expansions.

The rectum was sampled with one to two pinch biopsies at colonoscopy. Data came from immunoSEQ multiplex PCR; TCRdb stores just in-frame clones and leaves some out. The sample records 30,000 to 35,000 clones, 80% to 90% being singletons. Germline V gene sequence: CDR1 SGHDT, CDR2 YYEEEE. With 2 bases removed from V and 6 bases from J, the gap between germline ends came to 11 bases. The CDR3 has 13 residues. The clonotype comes from a boy aged 10-17 years with mild ulcerative colitis. The gene calls are TRBV5-6 and TRBJ1-1; D ambiguous. Sample: gut tissue. CDR3 sequence reads: CASSFGLFAEAFF. The CDR3 nucleotides read TGTGCCAGCAGCTTCGGGCTTTTCGCTGAAGCTTTCTTT.